The 20 T cell receptor beta chains listed next were all sequenced from one sample in a study of control samples from healthy donors and cancer patients. Sequencing used immunoSEQ multiplex PCR; TCRdb keeps in-frame clones, though not all of them. This sample has 100,000 to 150,000 clones, with approximately 87% found just once. Sequences were obtained from blood. All receptors derive from a man aged 30 to 39 in good health.

The chain joins TRBV6-5 to TRBJ1-1; D is unclear. This CDR3 spans 13 amino acids. V was cut by 0 bases and J by 6 bases, with 8 bases left in between. CDR1 is MNHEY and CDR2 is SVGAGI in the germline V gene. The CDR3 loop is CASSYSQWAEAFF. CDR3 sequence (DNA): TGTGCCAGCAGTTACTCACAGTGGGCTGAAGCTTTCTTT.

This chain uses TRBV29-1 with TRBJ1-2; D ambiguous. The CDR3 totals 12 residues. V lost 1 base and J 7 bases, leaving 10 bases between the germline ends. In germline, CDR1 is SQVTM, CDR2 ANQGSEA. The CDR3 sequence: CSVEVRVGGYTF. In nucleotides, the CDR3 is TGCAGCGTTGAAGTCCGGGTGGGTGGCTACACCTTC.

The chain combines TRBV2 with TRBJ1-6; D remains unclear. V was cut by 0 bases and J by 4 bases, with 7 bases left in between. The germline CDR1 and CDR2 sequences are SNHLY and FYNNEI. The CDR3 spans 15 residues. CDR3 residues: CASSEARPYNSPLHF. In nucleotides, the CDR3 is TGTGCCAGCAGTGAAGCGAGACCGTATAATTCACCCCTCCACTTT.

This clone has just one count. The chain couples TRBV5-1 to TRBJ1-2; 7 bases align to TRBD1. The V segment lost 4 bases and the J segment 1 base; nucleotides outside the gene matches: 7. The CDR3 contains 15 residues. Germline CDR1 SGHRS, CDR2 YFSETQ. The CDR3 spells CASSIGTANNYGYTF. The CDR3 DNA sequence: TGCGCCAGCAGCATCGGGACAGCTAATAACTATGGCTACACCTTC.

The V and J genes are TRBV5-1 and TRBJ1-3; the match to TRBD1 covers 9 bases. Germline trimming cut 0 bases from V and 1 base from J; bases unmatched to any gene: 2. The CDR3 is 16 residues long. The germline gives CDR1 SGHRS, CDR2 YFSETQ. The CDR3, as DNA: TGCGCCAGCAGCTTGGAAGGACAGGGGTCTGGAAACACCATATATTTT. Its translation: CASSLEGQGSGNTIYF.

The DNA of the CDR3 is TGTGCCAGTAGCCCCCGAGGCAGCCAGTATAGCAATCAGCCCCAGCATTTT. It encodes CASSPRGSQYSNQPQHF. The chain employs TRBV19 and TRBJ1-5; D gene unclear. Trimming removed 6 bases from V and 0 bases from J, with 18 bases in between. The CDR3 runs 17 residues. Per germline, CDR1 LNHDA and CDR2 SQIVND (reference sequence). Combining the CDR3 with reference TRBV19 and TRBJ1-5 gives the whole variable domain DGGITQSPKYLFRKEGQNVTLSCEQNLNHDAMYWYRQDPGQGLRLIYYSQIVNDFQKGDIAEGYSVSREKKESFPLTVTSAQKNPTAFYLCASSPRGSQYSNQPQHFGDGTRLSIL.

The V call is TRBV30, the J call TRBJ2-7; the D gene is possibly TRBD2 (5 bases). Germline V gene lookup returns CDR1 GTSNPN and CDR2 SVGIG (reference sequence). The CDR3 runs to 12 residues. V dropped 7 bases and J dropped 2 bases, with 12 bases sitting between them. CDR3 residues: CAFEGAPYEQYF. Here the CDR3 DNA reads TGTGCCTTCGAGGGAGCCCCCTACGAGCAGTACTTC.

The chain recombines TRBV19 with TRBJ2-2, with unresolved D. The germline V and J ends were trimmed by 7 bases and 4 bases, with 13 bases remaining between them. This CDR3 contains 14 residues. The germline V gene encodes CDR1 LNHDA and CDR2 SQIVND (reference sequence). The DNA for the CDR3 is TGTGCCAGTACCCTACCCGGGCCCACCGGGGAGCTGTTTTTT. As protein: CASTLPGPTGELFF.

The chain couples TRBV30 to TRBJ2-7, with 9 bases that match TRBD1. V lost 4 bases, J lost 4 bases, and 8 bases stayed unmatched. The CDR3 is 14 amino acids. Germline V gene sequence: CDR1 GTSNPN, CDR2 SVGIG (reference sequence). The CDR3 sequence is CAWMGQGSLYEQYF. In DNA form, the CDR3 reads TGTGCCTGGATGGGACAGGGCTCATTGTACGAGCAGTACTTC.

This chain uses TRBV5-1 with TRBJ2-4; D remains unclear. From germline, CDR1 is SGHRS and CDR2 YFSETQ. This CDR3 has 13 residues. Trimming cost V 5 bases and J 2 bases, with 8 bases left between them. The CDR3 DNA sequence: TGCGCCAGCAGGCCGTTCACCAAAAACATTCAGTACTTC. This translates into CASRPFTKNIQYF.

CDR3 sequence: CSVSGQGGDREAFF. Written as DNA, the CDR3 is TGCAGCGTTTCCGGACAGGGGGGAGACCGGGAAGCTTTCTTT. This rearrangement joins TRBV29-1 to TRBJ1-1, with 10 positions matching TRBD1. In germline, CDR1 is SQVTM, CDR2 ANQGSEA. With 5 bases clipped from V and 8 bases from J, the junction kept 11 bases outside the gene matches. CDR3 length: 14 residues.

This sequence joins TRBV9 and TRBJ2-7, with 10 bases lining up with TRBD1. V lost 3 bases and J lost 6; bases outside the gene matches: 12. The CDR3 spans 16 residues. Germline V CDR1 and CDR2: SGDLS, YYNGEE. CDR3 bases: TGTGCCAGCAGCGCCACCCCCAGGACAGGGGGTCGCGAGCAGTACTTC. This translates into CASSATPRTGGREQYF.

The chain combines TRBV6-1 with TRBJ1-1; the D is unclear. Per the germline V gene, CDR1 is MNHNS and CDR2 is SASEGT. The CDR3 covers 14 residues. V dropped 2 bases and J dropped 1 base, with 8 bases sitting between them. CDR3 region: CASSENPTNTEAFF. The CDR3 region has the DNA TGTGCCAGCAGTGAAAATCCGACGAACACTGAAGCTTTCTTT.

This clone has just one count. The V call is TRBV2, the J call TRBJ1-1; tentative D call: TRBD1 (5 bases). This CDR3 spans 15 amino acids. The V end was cut by 8 bases, the J end by 3 bases, with 19 bases between. In germline, CDR1 is SNHLY, CDR2 FYNNEI. The CDR3, as DNA: TGTGCCAGCTCCGGGGGGGACCTAAGGGACACTGAAGCTTTCTTT. The encoded protein is CASSGGDLRDTEAFF. Combining the CDR3 with reference TRBV2 and TRBJ1-1 gives the whole variable domain EPEVTQTPSHQVTQMGQEVILRCVPISNHLYFYWYRQILGQKVEFLVSFYNNEISEKSEIFDDQFSVERPDGSNFTLKIRSTKLEDSAMYFCASSGGDLRDTEAFFGQGTRLTVV.

The chain joins TRBV25-1 to TRBJ2-7; D may be TRBD2 (6 bases). The CDR3 loop spans 13 amino acids. Per the germline V gene, CDR1 is MGHDK and CDR2 is SYGVNS. Trimming left V 5 bases short and J 2 bases short, with 10 bases between. CDR3 loop: CASSRDWAYEQYV. The DNA for the CDR3 is TGTGCCAGCAGTCGGGACTGGGCCTACGAGCAGTACGTC.

The chain links TRBV28 to TRBJ2-3, with TRBD2 matching 11 bases. The CDR3 is made up of 18 amino acids. Germline trimming cut 7 bases from V and 0 bases from J; bases unmatched to any gene: 12. CDR1 and CDR2 from the germline V gene are MDHEN and SYDVKM. CDR3 loop: CASTVSGGGSTSTDTQYF. DNA for the CDR3: TGTGCCAGCACCGTTAGCGGGGGGGGATCTACTAGCACAGATACGCAGTATTTT.

This chain connects TRBV6-6 to TRBJ2-6; 11 bases align to TRBD1. This CDR3 has 18 residues. CDR1 is MNHNY, CDR2 SVGAGI, per germline (reference sequence). Trimming at V came to 5 bases and at J to 3 bases, leaving 9 bases not matched to a gene. The CDR3 sequence is CASSHRDRGKVGANVLTF. The CDR3 DNA reads as TGTGCCAGCAGTCACCGGGACAGGGGGAAGGTTGGGGCCAACGTCCTGACTTTC.

This chain joins TRBV23-1 and TRBJ1-2; no clear D gene. TRBV23-1 is an ORF for which the function is uncertain. This CDR3 is built from 15 residues. The germline V and J ends were trimmed by 2 bases and 4 bases, with 14 bases remaining between them. In nucleotides, the CDR3 is TGCGCCAGCAGTCAAAAGTTCGGCTTCCCCTATGGCTACACCTTC. This gives the protein CASSQKFGFPYGYTF.

The chain recombines TRBV5-1 with TRBJ1-6, with 7 bases identical to TRBD1. The CDR3 sequence is 18 residues long. J was trimmed by 0 bases and V by 4 bases; bases with no gene match: 10. The germline V gene encodes CDR1 SGHRS and CDR2 YFSETQ. Here the CDR3 DNA reads TGCGCCAGCAGCGAGGACAGGCAATCTAGCTCCTATAATTCACCCCTCCACTTT. This encodes CASSEDRQSSSYNSPLHF.

The V call is TRBV2, the J call TRBJ2-7; 9 nucleotides align to TRBD1. V was clipped by 6 bases and J by 3 bases; unmatched bases: 6. Germline CDR1 is SNHLY and CDR2 is FYNNEI. The CDR3 has 14 amino acids. This CDR3 is CASRITGGGYEQYF. The CDR3 bases are TGTGCCAGCAGGATAACAGGGGGCGGCTACGAGCAGTACTTC.